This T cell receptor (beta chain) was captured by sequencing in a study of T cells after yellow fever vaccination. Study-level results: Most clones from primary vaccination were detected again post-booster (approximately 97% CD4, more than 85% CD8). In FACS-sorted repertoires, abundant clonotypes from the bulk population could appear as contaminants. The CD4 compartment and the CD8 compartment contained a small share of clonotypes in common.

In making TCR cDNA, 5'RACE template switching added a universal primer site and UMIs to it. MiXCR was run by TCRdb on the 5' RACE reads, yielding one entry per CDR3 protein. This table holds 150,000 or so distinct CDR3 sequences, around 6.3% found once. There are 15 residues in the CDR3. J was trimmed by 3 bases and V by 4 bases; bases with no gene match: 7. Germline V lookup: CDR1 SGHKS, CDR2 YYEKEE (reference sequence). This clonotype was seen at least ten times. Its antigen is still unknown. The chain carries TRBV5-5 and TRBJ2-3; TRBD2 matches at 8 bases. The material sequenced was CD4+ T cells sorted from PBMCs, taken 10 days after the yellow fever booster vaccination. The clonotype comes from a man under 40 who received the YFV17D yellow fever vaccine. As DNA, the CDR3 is TGTGCCAGCAGCCTGGGACTAGTTCGGACAGATACGCAGTATTTT. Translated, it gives CASSLGLVRTDTQYF.